The 24 T cell receptor beta chains given below trace back to one sample, sequenced in a study of shared clonotypes between healthy human individuals. Method: immunoSEQ multiplex PCR; TCRdb's copy keeps in-frame clones and lacks some. Found here are some 2,500,000 clones, about 90% of them singletons; the top ten hold approximately 0.41%. The specimen sequenced was naive CD4+ T cells from PBMCs. Indicated subset: CD45RA+ positively selected. The receptors were sampled from a man between 18 and 29 years old in good health. Some clones in this sample may be carry-over from other donors' samples.

This chain uses TRBV18 with TRBJ2-1; TRBD1 is a possible D gene (6 bases). The V end lost 6 bases, the J end lost 10 bases, and 22 bases lay between the germline ends. Germline V gene data show CDR1 as KGHSH and CDR2 as LQKENI. CDR3 length: 15 residues. The CDR3 DNA reads as TGTGCCAGCTCCCCATCAGGGGTGACCAGCCGGGAGCAGTTCTTC. Translation: CASSPSGVTSREQFF. Full variable domain (outside the CDR3, taken from reference TRBV18 and TRBJ2-1): NAGVMQNPRHLVRRRGQEARLRCSPMKGHSHVYWYRQLPEEGLKFMVYLQKENIIDESGMPKERFSAEFPKEGPSILRIQQVVRGDSAAYFCASSPSGVTSREQFFGPGTRLTVL.

V is TRBV5-1 and J is TRBJ1-4, with unresolved D. Trimming pared 4 bases from V and 0 bases from J, leaving 7 bases between. The CDR3 totals 14 residues. Germline CDR1 reads SGHRS; CDR2 reads YFSETQ. The DNA of the CDR3 is TGCGCCAGCAGCCGGGAGCCAACTAATGAAAAACTGTTTTTT. Protein sequence: CASSREPTNEKLFF.

This chain links TRBV5-4 with TRBJ1-1, with 9 bases fitting TRBD1. The CDR3 consists of 16 residues. The junction had 8 bases not matched to a gene; V was cut back by 1 base and J by 4 bases. CDR1 SGHNT and CDR2 YYREEE come from the germline V gene (reference sequence). DNA for the CDR3: TGTGCCAGCAGCTTGCGAACAGGGGGCGTCGGCACTGAAGCTTTCTTT. This translates into CASSLRTGGVGTEAFF.

The genes are TRBV4-1 and TRBJ2-5, with TRBD2 identical over 9 bases. From germline, CDR1 is MGHRA and CDR2 YSYEKL. Germline trimming cut 2 bases from V and 2 bases from J; bases unmatched to any gene: 12. CDR3 length: 18 amino acids. The CDR3 here is CASSQLIMGGRAQETQYF. The CDR3 DNA is TGCGCCAGCAGCCAACTTATTATGGGCGGGAGGGCACAAGAGACCCAGTACTTC.

The chain joins TRBV19 to TRBJ1-2, with unresolved D. Germline lookup yields CDR1 LNHDA and CDR2 SQIVND (reference sequence). The length of the CDR3 is 13 residues. Trimming pared 8 bases from V and 8 bases from J, leaving 18 bases between. The CDR3 sequence: CASSLSQARGYTF. The CDR3 nucleotides are TGTGCCAGTTCCCTATCCCAGGCCCGAGGCTACACCTTC.

The CDR3 reads CASSQGLAGDTDTQYF. CDR3 nucleotide sequence: TGCGCCAGCAGCCAGGGACTAGCGGGTGACACAGATACGCAGTATTTT. The V and J genes are TRBV5-1 and TRBJ2-3, with 12 bases that match TRBD2. J gave up 2 bases and V 4 bases, and 5 bases lay outside the gene matches. The CDR3 covers 16 residues. Germline V gene sequence: CDR1 SGHRS, CDR2 YFSETQ.

The genes are TRBV6-5 and TRBJ2-7, with 8 nucleotides matching TRBD1. The CDR3 is 14 residues long. CDR1 MNHEY and CDR2 SVGAGI come from the germline V gene. V dropped 2 bases and J dropped 7; count of bases not matched to a gene: 7. The DNA of the CDR3 is TGTGCCAGCAGTTACGGCCAGGGGGCGCGAGAGCAGTACTTC. This encodes CASSYGQGAREQYF.

The V call is TRBV7-9, the J call TRBJ1-3; 8 bases fit TRBD1. Per the germline V gene, CDR1 is SEHNR and CDR2 is FQNEAQ (reference sequence). V shed 5 bases and J 2 bases; nucleotides not matched to a gene: 8. The CDR3 contains 16 residues. CDR3 region: CASSGRTGLTGNTIYF. DNA of the CDR3: TGTGCCAGCAGCGGGAGGACAGGGTTAACTGGAAACACCATATATTTT. Drawing the rest from reference TRBV7-9 and TRBJ1-3, the complete variable domain is DTGVSQNPRHKITKRGQNVTFRCDPISEHNRLYWYRQTLGQGPEFLTYFQNEAQLEKSRLLSDRFSAERPKGSFSTLEIQRTEQGDSAMYLCASSGRTGLTGNTIYFGEGSWLTVV.

This chain connects TRBV10-3 to TRBJ2-3, with no clear D. CDR1 is ENHRY, CDR2 SYGVKD, per germline. Trimming shortened V by 1 base and J by 4 bases, and 6 bases separated the two germline ends. The CDR3 contains 13 residues. DNA of the CDR3: TGTGCCATCAGTGAGTTCCGCCCAGATACGCAGTATTTT. Protein sequence: CAISEFRPDTQYF.

V usage is TRBV6-6 and J usage is TRBJ2-2; 9 bases fit TRBD1. Germline CDR1 reads MNHNY; CDR2 reads SVGAGI (reference sequence). CDR3 length: 16 residues. V trimming: 10 bases; J trimming: 7 bases; junction bases outside the gene matches: 16. The CDR3 DNA is TGTGCCACCAACCCGGGACAGGGTAGCCATGGCGGGGAGCTGTTTTTT. As protein: CATNPGQGSHGGELFF.

The V and J genes are TRBV5-6 and TRBJ1-2; possible D gene TRBD1, 5 bases. Germline V gene lookup returns CDR1 SGHDT and CDR2 YYEEEE. This CDR3 is built from 15 residues. Trimming cost V 4 bases and J 4 bases, with 17 bases left between them. The CDR3 loop reads CASSGGPLESYGYTF. The CDR3 DNA follows: TGTGCCAGCAGCGGGGGACCGTTGGAATCCTATGGCTACACCTTC.

V and J are TRBV28 and TRBJ2-5; D possibly corresponds to TRBD1 (6 bases). V lost 3 bases, J lost 4 bases, and 18 bases lay in between. This CDR3 has 16 amino acids. The germline V gene has CDR1 MDHEN and CDR2 SYDVKM. The CDR3 reads CASSFSRGRQGETQYF. CDR3 nucleotides: TGTGCCAGCAGTTTCAGCAGGGGCCGCCAGGGAGAGACCCAGTACTTC.

This chain joins TRBV18 and TRBJ2-7, with D maybe TRBD1 (6 bases). The CDR3 runs 14 residues. Germline V CDR1 and CDR2: KGHSH, LQKENI. V lost 6 bases to trimming and J lost 3 bases, with 15 bases between them. The CDR3 nucleotides are TGTGCCAGCTCGTACCAGGGGCCAAACTACGAGCAGTACTTC. Its protein is CASSYQGPNYEQYF.

J is TRBJ2-1 and V is TRBV11-1, with D possibly being TRBD2 (5 bases). This CDR3 contains 15 residues. CDR1 SGHAT and CDR2 FQDESV come from the germline V gene (reference sequence). Trimming took 2 bases from V and 0 from J, leaving 8 bases between them. CDR3 amino acids: CASSLPGVSYNEQFF. The CDR3 coding sequence is TGTGCCAGCAGCTTACCCGGGGTCTCCTACAATGAGCAGTTCTTC.

The chain joins TRBV27 to TRBJ1-4; D ambiguous. Per the germline V gene, CDR1 is MNHEY and CDR2 is SMNVEV (reference sequence). Trimming removed 0 bases at V and 8 bases at J, with 7 bases between. CDR3 length equals 13 residues. Written as DNA, the CDR3 is TGTGCCAGCAGTTTATCGCGCTGGGAAAAACTGTTTTTT. As protein: CASSLSRWEKLFF.

The table lists this clone with a count of one. The V gene is TRBV7-3, the J gene TRBJ2-1; TRBD1 matches 9 bases. CDR3 size: 15 residues. Germline V gene sequence: CDR1 SGHTA, CDR2 FQGTGA. Trimming at V came to 4 bases and at J to 7 bases, leaving 8 bases not matched to a gene. The CDR3 coding sequence is TGTGCCAGCAGCTCGACGGGACAGGGAGTAAATGAGCAGTTCTTC. Amino acids: CASSSTGQGVNEQFF.

As concerns this clone: An end of the junction does not agree with germline; a read error may underlie this. The chain combines TRBV7-7 with TRBJ1-5; D remains ambiguous. Germline values: CDR1 SSHAT, CDR2 FNYEAQ (reference sequence). CDR3 length: 11 amino acids. The CDR3 region is CASSLYHPQHF. CDR3 nucleotides: TGTGCCAGCAGCCTCTATCATCCCCAGCATTTT. The whole variable domain, filled in from reference TRBV7-7 and TRBJ1-5, reads GAGVSQSPRYKVTKRGQDVTLRCDPISSHATLYWYQQALGQGPEFLTYFNYEAQPDKSGLPSDRFSAERPEGSISTLTIQRTEQRDSAMYRCASSLYHPQHFGDGTRLSIL.

There are a few counts of this clone. Other DNA sequences in this specimen translate into the identical CDR3. This chain joins TRBV5-1 and TRBJ1-1; weak D call: TRBD1 (5 bases). This CDR3 spans 14 amino acids. Trimming shortened V by 2 bases and J by 0 bases, and 8 bases separated the two germline ends. Germline V lookup: CDR1 SGHRS, CDR2 YFSETQ. The CDR3 DNA follows: TGCGCCAGCAGCTTAGGGGTGTTGAACACTGAAGCTTTCTTT. Protein sequence: CASSLGVLNTEAFF. The full variable domain, completed using reference TRBV5-1 and TRBJ1-1, is KAGVTQTPRYLIKTRGQQVTLSCSPISGHRSVSWYQQTPGQGLQFLFEYFSETQRNKGNFPGRFSGRQFSNSRSEMNVSTLELGDSALYLCASSLGVLNTEAFFGQGTRLTVV.

This CDR3 reads CASSPVRTGNGYTF. The CDR3 DNA follows: TGTGCCAGCAGCCCCGTCAGGACAGGGAATGGCTACACCTTC. This chain connects TRBV2 to TRBJ1-2; TRBD1 agrees at 8 bases. Germline CDR1 and CDR2: SNHLY and FYNNEI. CDR3 length: 14 amino acids. V lost 6 bases, J lost 6 bases, and 9 bases stayed unmatched.

Notes on this clone: Other DNA sequences in this sample translate to the same CDR3. V gene TRBV7-3 combines with J gene TRBJ2-1; 7 bases agree with TRBD2. CDR1 is SGHTA, CDR2 FQGTGA, per germline. The CDR3 has 15 amino acids. Trimming at V came to 3 bases and at J to 4 bases, leaving 6 bases not matched to a gene. The chain's CDR3 is CASSFGRATYNEQFF. CDR3 nucleotide sequence: TGTGCCAGCAGCTTTGGGAGGGCCACTTACAATGAGCAGTTCTTC.

This chain joins TRBV27 and TRBJ2-7; D possibly corresponds to TRBD1 (6 bases). Near its end, the DNA agrees better with TRBJ2-5, so the J call may be wrong. The length of the CDR3 is 16 residues. The germline V gene has CDR1 MNHEY and CDR2 SMNVEV (reference sequence). CDR3 in amino acids: CASSPPGHPLQETQYF. The CDR3 DNA reads TGTGCCAGCAGTCCCCCGGGACATCCGCTCCAAGAGACCCAGTACTTC.

In its sample, this clone was seen once. The CDR3 here is CASSGPGQGVFYEQYF. CDR3 nucleotide sequence: TGTGCCAGCTCAGGCCCGGGACAGGGGGTTTTCTACGAGCAGTACTTC. V and J are TRBV18 and TRBJ2-7, with 11 bases fitting TRBD1. Germline V gene data show CDR1 as KGHSH and CDR2 as LQKENI. Unmatched junction bases numbered 9, after V lost 5 bases and J lost 3 bases. The CDR3 covers 16 residues.

The CDR3 loop reads CASSLAKSSGRYEQYF. The CDR3 DNA sequence: TGTGCCAGCAGCTTAGCGAAGTCTAGCGGACGCTACGAGCAGTACTTC. The rearrangement uses TRBV7-9 and TRBJ2-7, with 7 bases lining up with TRBD2. Germline CDR1 and CDR2: SEHNR and FQNEAQ (reference sequence). The junction had 8 bases not matched to a gene; V was cut back by 0 bases and J by 3 bases. This CDR3 has 16 amino acids.

This clone was seen once. The chain couples TRBV11-3 to TRBJ2-7; D remains unclear. Looked up from germline, CDR1 is SGHNT and CDR2 is YENEEA. This CDR3 is built from 15 residues. V was trimmed by 3 bases and J by 3 bases, leaving 15 bases between them. The CDR3 DNA follows: TGTGCCAGCAGCTTGGGATCTCCCCATTTCTACGAGCAGTACTTC. Protein product: CASSLGSPHFYEQYF.